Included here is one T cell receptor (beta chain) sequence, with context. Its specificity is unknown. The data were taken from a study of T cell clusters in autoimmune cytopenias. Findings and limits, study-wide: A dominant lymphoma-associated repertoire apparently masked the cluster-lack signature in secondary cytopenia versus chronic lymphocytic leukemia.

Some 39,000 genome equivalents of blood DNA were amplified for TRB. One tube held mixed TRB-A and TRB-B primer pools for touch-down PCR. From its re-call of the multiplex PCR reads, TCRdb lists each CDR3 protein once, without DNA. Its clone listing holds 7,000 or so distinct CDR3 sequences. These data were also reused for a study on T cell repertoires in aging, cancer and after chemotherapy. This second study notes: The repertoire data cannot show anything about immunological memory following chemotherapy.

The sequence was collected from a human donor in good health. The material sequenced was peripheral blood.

CDR3 amino acids: CASSLGGQGALNGYTF. The rearrangement links TRBV18 to TRBJ1-2; TCRdb selects TRBD1, and the lack of DNA leaves this call unchecked. The CDR3 has 16 residues. CDR1 and CDR2 (germline): KGHSH, LQKENI.